The entry below describes one T cell receptor (beta chain). This clone's antigen is unknown. The record has no base qualities; no much larger clone is one base away. V and J are trimmed by 5 bases and 6 bases, and the gene matches miss 4 bases of the junction. CDR1 and CDR2 are read off the germline V gene as SGHTA and FQGNSA. The CDR3 sequence holds 13 residues, the cysteine and phenylalanine included. CDR3 DNA is the only sequence kept; it has 39 bases, read in frame from the first base. This entry belongs to a study of long-term antiretroviral therapy in people with HIV (dated 2022 in TCRdb). About the full investigation: The earliest samples were collected about a decade before the 2015 WHO recommendation for immediate ART, when ART was typically delayed until CD4 counts fell. Whether ART initiation and durable HIV suppression were associated with changes in peripheral blood TRB repertoire composition and diversity was tested in a retrospective serial study. The cohort contributed about 180 cryopreserved PBMC samples from under 35 adults with confirmed HIV infection, collected serially over a mean of approximately six years (range 1-12). About 35% of the 30 participants with HIV were female. No cross-contamination during QIAcube processing turned up in test extractions that ran a monoclonal T-cell line alongside 25 to 35 polyclonal samples. The research as a whole found: At every time point, the repertoire was dominated by expanded TRB clones first identified before ART initiation, although this dominance fluctuated and, in many PLHIV, declined after ART. Inferences about post-ART repertoire changes were limited because no data were available on ART adherence, viral resistance or therapy changes. Compared with controls, HIV repertoires had narrower CDR3 length ranges, and the network structure pointed to an antigen-experienced repertoire that shifted only slightly toward naive after ART. Samples dated from the mid-2000s to the late 2010s, and the ART regimens used may be less effective than current ones. Limited PBMC availability meant only the TCR beta chain was sequenced, without alpha chain pairing. A significant increase in TRB diversity was found to be associated with ART initiation, although TRB diversity was observed to remain significantly below that of transplant donor controls even after long-term ART. Because cell numbers in pre-ART samples were limited, unsorted PBMC were profiled instead of sorted CD4+ and CD8+ T cells.

The immunoSEQ hsTCRB v3.0 assay was used at survey level resolution for TRB variable region sequencing. The target sequencing depth for TRB was about 40,000-55,000 T-cell genomes per sample. Pooled TRB libraries were sequenced on an Illumina MiSeq with a v3 150-cycle kit. On the authors' methods: Repertoire analysis was performed in R inside a reproducible Nextflow workflow that covered QC, data transformation and analysis. LymphoSeq2, an R package for exploring AIRR-Seq data, was used to implement the custom analyses. A handful of samples yielding fewer than 5000 total TRB sequences were excluded, leaving more than 150 analyzed HIV repertoires. Among the roughly 190 retained HIV repertoires, approximately 57 were collected before ART initiation and approximately 130 were collected after ART initiation. Each repertoire was downsampled to 5000 TRB nucleotide sequences, and summary statistics were averaged across 100 downsampling iterations. Only TRB sequences with CDR3 regions of at least seven amino acids were retained for analysis. A Shannon entropy-derived clonality score and the Gini coefficient were used to measure diversity. In the repertoire networks, any two of the top 5000 CDR3 amino acid sequences were connected whenever the two sequences differed by an edit distance of one. GLIPH2 predicted antigen specificity groups and MHC restriction for TRB CDR3 amino acid sequences. CDR3 amino acid sequences were matched against VDJdb and McPAS-TCR to flag known CMV, EBV, HIV or tissue antigen associations. Pre-ART, post-ART and control groups were compared with Wilcoxon signed-rank tests and Holm-Bonferroni correction. What TCRdb holds here is the immuneACCESS table cut down to in-frame rearrangements. Part of the clones is not present; checked against another copy, under half of the missing clones reflect an unresolved V gene, and the others are unexplained. V and J calls and clone size are given by that table; D and trimming were obtained from the DNA. This sample lists tens of thousands of clones; roughly 93% were detected once. About 8.9% of the sample comes from the top ten.

Inclusion was restricted to participants for whom at least one PBMC sample before ART initiation and at least two post-ART samples were available. Every participant with HIV received treatment in the United States of America. Before DNA extraction, cryopreserved samples of about 1-10 million PBMC were thawed and washed. At the time of the earliest PBMC sample for each participant with HIV, ages ranged from about 23 to 60 years. PBMC samples from each participant spanned 1-4 timepoints before ART initiation and 2-8 timepoints after ART initiation, with a median of 7 samples. Serial HIV viral load, CD4+ T-cell count, ART history and demographic data were obtained for every participant. Genomic DNA was extracted from unsorted PBMC with a Qiagen kit on a QIAcube, processed in batches of 12 samples.

This material consisted of unsorted PBMCs, taken 7.6 years after starting antiretroviral therapy. The V and J genes are TRBV7-2 and TRBJ2-3, and 8 junction bases match TRBD1. The TCR originated in a woman aged 40 to 49 with HIV. The DNA sequence follows: TGTGCCAGCAGCCTACCAGGGGGCGATACGCAGTATTTT. Translation gives CASSLPGGDTQYF.